The 30 T cell receptor beta chains below come from one sample, sequenced in a study of cytomegalovirus exposure and HLA in healthy donors. Sequencing was performed with immunoSEQ multiplex PCR; in TCRdb, only in-frame clones are kept and a portion is missing. The repertoire holds 200,000 to 250,000 clones, roughly 87% seen once, with approximately 2% in the top ten. The sample comprised PBMCs. The receptors derive from a woman between 18 and 30 years old in good health and CMV-seropositive.

V and J are TRBV19 and TRBJ1-1; tentatively, D is TRBD1 (6 bases). The germline V gene encodes CDR1 LNHDA and CDR2 SQIVND (reference sequence). Trimming stripped 5 bases from V and 6 bases from J, with 13 bases between. The CDR3 is 13 residues long. CDR3 DNA: TGTGCCAGTAGTGGGACAACTTGGGCTGAAGCTTTCTTT. Protein sequence: CASSGTTWAEAFF.

The V and J genes are TRBV28 and TRBJ2-5, with D possibly matching TRBD1 (6 bases). The germline V gene has CDR1 MDHEN and CDR2 SYDVKM. The CDR3 is 16 amino acids. V lost 3 bases, J lost 5 bases, and 19 bases lay in between. The CDR3 DNA follows: TGTGCCAGCAGTTTTCCCCCCACAGGGATTGCGGAGACCCAGTACTTC. It is translated as CASSFPPTGIAETQYF.

The chain is built from TRBV5-1 and TRBJ1-1, with D uncertain. Germline lookup yields CDR1 SGHRS and CDR2 YFSETQ. The CDR3 has 14 amino acids. The ends were cut back, 4 bases at V and 3 bases at J, with 13 bases in the middle. Written as DNA, the CDR3 is TGCGCCAGCAGCGAGGGCCCGGAGTACACTGAAGCTTTCTTT. It specifies CASSEGPEYTEAFF. Together with reference TRBV5-1 and TRBJ1-1, the CDR3 gives the full variable domain: KAGVTQTPRYLIKTRGQQVTLSCSPISGHRSVSWYQQTPGQGLQFLFEYFSETQRNKGNFPGRFSGRQFSNSRSEMNVSTLELGDSALYLCASSEGPEYTEAFFGQGTRLTVV.

This clone appeared a few times. This chain uses TRBV7-9 with TRBJ2-1; D perhaps matches TRBD2 (5 bases). Germline CDR1 SEHNR, CDR2 FQNEAQ (reference sequence). The V end was cut by 1 base, the J end by 5 bases, with 12 bases between. This CDR3 contains 15 residues. The CDR3 loop reads CASSLGRGGHNEQFF. For the CDR3, the DNA is TGTGCCAGCAGCTTAGGCAGAGGAGGTCACAATGAGCAGTTCTTC.

This chain joins TRBV11-2 and TRBJ2-5, with D perhaps matching TRBD1 (6 bases). There are 13 residues in the CDR3. The ends were cut back, 4 bases at V and 4 bases at J, with 10 bases in the middle. Germline V lookup: CDR1 SGHAT, CDR2 FQNNGV. The CDR3 here is CASSSTGRETQYF. The CDR3 DNA follows: TGTGCCAGCAGCTCAACAGGGCGAGAGACCCAGTACTTC.

The V and J genes are TRBV11-2 and TRBJ2-5; 10 nucleotides line up with TRBD1. The germline V gene has CDR1 SGHAT and CDR2 FQNNGV. V shed 5 bases and J 5 bases; nucleotides not matched to a gene: 8. The CDR3 has 15 amino acids. The CDR3 sequence: CASSTGTGVVETQYF. The CDR3 bases are TGTGCCAGCAGCACGGGGACAGGGGTAGTGGAGACCCAGTACTTC.

This sequence joins TRBV4-2 and TRBJ1-1, with TRBD1 matching 7 bases. CDR1 and CDR2 (germline): LGHNA, YNFKEQ. This CDR3 is built from 15 residues. The junction had 9 bases not matched to a gene; V was cut back by 1 base and J by 7 bases. DNA of the CDR3: TGTGCCAGCAGCCAAGTGGGGGCAGGGGGAAGTGAAGCTTTCTTT. This codes for CASSQVGAGGSEAFF.

The chain employs TRBV4-2 and TRBJ2-7; 9 nucleotides align to TRBD2. CDR1 LGHNA and CDR2 YNFKEQ come from the germline V gene. Trimming removed 2 bases from V and 10 bases from J; junction bases left unmatched: 9. The CDR3 runs 14 residues. CDR3: CASSQFTGTSIQYF. CDR3 nucleotide sequence: TGTGCCAGCAGCCAATTCACCGGGACTAGCATCCAGTACTTC.

V and J are TRBV30 and TRBJ2-1; the match to TRBD2 covers 9 bases. V gave up 3 bases and J gave up 2 bases; unmatched junction bases: 5. Looked up from germline, CDR1 is GTSNPN and CDR2 is SVGIG (reference sequence). CDR3 length: 15 amino acids. CDR3 sequence (DNA): TGTGCCTGGAGCGAAGTAGCGGGGGCCTACAATGAGCAGTTCTTC. It specifies CAWSEVAGAYNEQFF. Using reference TRBV30 and TRBJ2-1 for the parts outside the CDR3, the full variable domain is SQTIHQWPATLVQPVGSPLSLECTVEGTSNPNLYWYRQAAGRGLQLLFYSVGIGQISSEVPQNLSASRPQDRQFILSSKKLLLSDSGFYLCAWSEVAGAYNEQFFGPGTRLTVL.

The chain combines TRBV11-3 with TRBJ2-1; D might be TRBD1 (6 bases). V lost 2 bases and J 2 bases, leaving 7 bases between the germline ends. The germline V gene encodes CDR1 SGHNT and CDR2 YENEEA. The CDR3 has 14 amino acids. As DNA, the CDR3 is TGTGCCAGCAGCTTACGGGACACCTACAATGAGCAGTTCTTC. This translates into CASSLRDTYNEQFF.

This clone has just a few counts. V usage is TRBV5-1 and J usage is TRBJ2-7; D ambiguous. The CDR3 is 16 residues long. V lost 1 base, J lost 5 bases, and 19 bases lay in between. CDR1 and CDR2 from the germline V gene are SGHRS and YFSETQ. The CDR3 here is CASSLIRAGPSDEQYF. As DNA, the CDR3 is TGCGCCAGCAGCTTGATACGAGCTGGTCCTTCGGACGAGCAGTACTTC.

This chain uses TRBV25-1 with TRBJ1-4; 8 bases are shared with TRBD1. J was trimmed by 6 bases and V by 2 bases; bases with no gene match: 5. This CDR3 is 15 amino acids long. In germline, CDR1 is MGHDK, CDR2 SYGVNS. CDR3 region: CASSENRGNYEKLFF. In nucleotides, the CDR3 is TGTGCCAGCAGTGAAAACAGGGGGAACTATGAAAAACTGTTTTTT.

This chain uses TRBV9 with TRBJ2-1; weak D call: TRBD2 (6 bases). Germline lookup yields CDR1 SGDLS and CDR2 YYNGEE. The CDR3 is 16 amino acids. Trimming shortened V by 4 bases and J by 4 bases, and 18 bases separated the two germline ends. The CDR3 DNA is TGTGCCAGCAGCCCGTCCTCGGGAGTGTCTTACAATGAGCAGTTCTTC. Amino acid sequence: CASSPSSGVSYNEQFF.

The chain uses TRBV7-8 and TRBJ2-4; a possible D gene is TRBD2 (6 bases). Germline V lookup: CDR1 SGHVS, CDR2 FQNEAQ. Trimming left V 7 bases short and J 0 bases short, with 19 bases between. The CDR3 has 17 residues. The CDR3 bases are TGTGCCAGCACCCCTAGGCGAGCGGGCCTAGCCAAAAACATTCAGTACTTC. This codes for CASTPRRAGLAKNIQYF. The variable domain in full, completed from reference TRBV7-8 and TRBJ2-4, reads GAGVSQSPRYKVAKRGQDVALRCDPISGHVSLFWYQQALGQGPEFLTYFQNEAQLDKSGLPSDRFFAERPEGSVSTLKIQRTQQEDSAVYLCASTPRRAGLAKNIQYFGAGTRLSVL.

This clone appeared once. V usage is TRBV5-1 and J usage is TRBJ2-3; 7 positions agree with TRBD2. The CDR3 extends over 15 amino acids. CDR1 is SGHRS, CDR2 YFSETQ, per germline. V lost 4 bases, J lost 4 bases, and 9 bases stayed unmatched. This chain's CDR3 is CASSPKRDRADTQYF. CDR3 nucleotide sequence: TGCGCCAGCAGCCCTAAGCGGGATAGGGCAGATACGCAGTATTTT.

In its sample, this clone was seen once. The V and J genes are TRBV27 and TRBJ2-1, with D possibly TRBD2 on 5 matching bases. The CDR3 sequence is 16 residues long. V was clipped by 2 bases and J by 0 bases, with 11 bases between them. The germline gives CDR1 MNHEY, CDR2 SMNVEV (reference sequence). CDR3 amino acids: CASSLTPGGSYNEQFF. The CDR3 DNA follows: TGTGCCAGCAGTTTAACCCCCGGAGGCTCCTACAATGAGCAGTTCTTC.

The chain joins TRBV15 to TRBJ2-7; the D gene is possibly TRBD1 (5 bases). The germline gives CDR1 LNHNV, CDR2 YYDKDF (reference sequence). The V and J ends lost 8 bases and 2 bases respectively, with 16 bases between them. The CDR3 extends over 14 amino acids. Here the CDR3 DNA reads TGTGCCACCCTAGAGGCTCAGGGTGCCTACGAGCAGTACTTC. Residues: CATLEAQGAYEQYF.

This clone has only one observation. The J gene is TRBJ1-4, the V gene TRBV27; 9 positions match TRBD1. The V and J ends lost 5 bases and 5 bases, in that order; junction bases with no gene match: 6. The germline CDR1 and CDR2 sequences are MNHEY and SMNVEV (reference sequence). The CDR3 is 15 residues long. CDR3: CASSPWDRENEKLFF. The CDR3 nucleotides read TGTGCCAGCAGTCCTTGGGACAGGGAGAATGAAAAACTGTTTTTT.

The chain carries TRBV5-1 and TRBJ2-2, with 9 bases identical to TRBD1. Germline V lookup: CDR1 SGHRS, CDR2 YFSETQ. The CDR3 is 18 amino acids. V shed 0 bases, J shed 6 bases, and the junction held 12 bases outside the gene matches. As DNA, the CDR3 is TGCGCCAGCAGCTTGGGCCCCCGCGGGACAGGGCAACCCGGGGAGCTGTTTTTT. It yields the protein CASSLGPRGTGQPGELFF.

The chain couples TRBV29-1 to TRBJ2-1; 8 bases line up with TRBD2. This CDR3 spans 15 amino acids. After removal of 8 bases from V and 2 bases from J, the junction contained 11 bases not matched to a gene. The germline CDR1 and CDR2 sequences are SQVTM and ANQGSEA. Here the CDR3 DNA reads TGCAGCCCTGCTGGCCCGGGACTAGCCTACAATGAGCAGTTCTTC. It is translated as CSPAGPGLAYNEQFF.

There are a few counts of this clone. This rearrangement joins TRBV9 to TRBJ1-4; TRBD1 matches at 10 bases. The J segment lost 8 bases and the V segment lost 2 bases, leaving 3 bases of the junction unmatched. This CDR3 spans 14 amino acids. Germline-derived CDR1 and CDR2 are SGDLS and YYNGEE. CDR3 DNA sequence: TGTGCCAGCAGCGTCGGGACAGGGGACGAAAAACTGTTTTTT. Protein: CASSVGTGDEKLFF.

The J gene is TRBJ2-7, the V gene TRBV7-9; 7 nucleotides line up with TRBD1. This CDR3 is built from 15 residues. The germline V gene encodes CDR1 SEHNR and CDR2 FQNEAQ (reference sequence). Trimming at V came to 4 bases and at J to 3 bases, leaving 9 bases not matched to a gene. This CDR3 reads CASSSPGQTYYEQYF. For the CDR3, the DNA is TGTGCCAGCAGCTCCCCGGGACAGACCTACTACGAGCAGTACTTC.

The sample holds one count of this clone. J is TRBJ2-1 and V is TRBV5-5, with TRBD2 identical over 7 bases. CDR1 and CDR2 (germline): SGHKS, YYEKEE (reference sequence). V shed 0 bases and J 3 bases; nucleotides not matched to a gene: 6. This CDR3 has 16 residues. Written as DNA, the CDR3 is TGTGCCAGCAGCTTGGCCCCCAGCGGGGTCTACAATGAGCAGTTCTTC. It specifies CASSLAPSGVYNEQFF. The full variable domain, with the rest looked up from reference TRBV5-5 and TRBJ2-1, is DAGVTQSPTHLIKTRGQQVTLRCSPISGHKSVSWYQQVLGQGPQFIFQYYEKEERGRGNFPDRFSARQFPNYSSELNVNALLLGDSALYLCASSLAPSGVYNEQFFGPGTRLTVL.

This chain links TRBV7-2 with TRBJ2-7, with 8 bases aligning to TRBD1. The CDR3 is 16 amino acids. Trimming at V came to 4 bases and at J to 1 base, leaving 9 bases not matched to a gene. CDR1 and CDR2 from the germline V gene are SGHTA and FQGNSA. The CDR3 protein is CASSYGTGFLSYEQYF. Here the CDR3 DNA reads TGTGCCAGCAGCTACGGGACAGGTTTTTTATCCTACGAGCAGTACTTC.

The V and J genes are TRBV5-8 and TRBJ1-2, with 8 bases matching TRBD1. V gave up 5 bases and J gave up 8 bases; unmatched junction bases: 11. The CDR3 extends over 14 amino acids. CDR1 SGHTS and CDR2 YDEGEE come from the germline V gene. CDR3 sequence reads: CASSAGQGWWGYTF. The CDR3 coding sequence is TGTGCCAGCAGTGCCGGACAGGGATGGTGGGGCTACACCTTC.

The chain joins TRBV6-5 to TRBJ2-5; 11 positions agree with TRBD1. Germline loops: CDR1 MNHEY, CDR2 SVGAGI. The CDR3 is 15 amino acids. J was trimmed by 10 bases and V by 6 bases; bases with no gene match: 13. The CDR3 sequence is CASSRGQGAQANQYF. CDR3 coding DNA: TGTGCCAGCAGCCGCGGACAGGGGGCGCAGGCTAACCAGTACTTC.

The chain employs TRBV27 and TRBJ1-2, with 8 bases identical to TRBD1. Losses at the gene ends were 6 bases for V and 1 base for J; bases not matched to a gene: 10. The CDR3 has 16 residues. The germline V gene has CDR1 MNHEY and CDR2 SMNVEV (reference sequence). CDR3 residues: CASRSPGQALNYGYTF. The CDR3 region has the DNA TGTGCCAGCAGATCTCCGGGACAGGCCCTTAACTATGGCTACACCTTC.

The chain couples TRBV7-3 to TRBJ2-1; 7 positions match TRBD2. The trim removed 2 bases at V and 8 bases at J, leaving 3 bases unmatched. CDR1 and CDR2 (germline): SGHTA, FQGTGA. CDR3 length: 13 amino acids. In DNA form, the CDR3 reads TGTGCCAGCAGCTTAGGCGGGAGCTATGAGCAGTTCTTC. Translating it yields CASSLGGSYEQFF.

The chain uses TRBV19 and TRBJ2-1; D unresolved. The CDR3 sequence is 14 residues long. The germline gives CDR1 LNHDA, CDR2 SQIVND (reference sequence). The germline V and J ends were trimmed by 2 bases and 0 bases, with 5 bases remaining between them. The CDR3 is CASSIPFSYNEQFF. The CDR3 DNA follows: TGTGCCAGTAGTATACCCTTCTCCTACAATGAGCAGTTCTTC.

V gene TRBV4-1 combines with J gene TRBJ1-2; 12 bases fit TRBD1. This CDR3 is 17 amino acids long. Germline V gene sequence: CDR1 MGHRA, CDR2 YSYEKL. J lost 4 bases, V lost 3 bases, and 9 bases had no gene match. CDR3 sequence reads: CASSQGQGAPIGYGYTF. The CDR3 bases are TGCGCCAGCAGCCAGGGACAGGGGGCCCCCATCGGCTATGGCTACACCTTC.